One T cell receptor beta chain is described in this entry. What it binds is not known. TCR cDNA, made by 5'RACE template switching, carried an added universal primer site and UMIs. TCRdb redid the calling of the 5' RACE reads with MiXCR, one entry per CDR3 protein. The sample records more than 350,000 distinct CDR3 sequences, around 10% being singletons. From germline, CDR1 is LNHNV and CDR2 YYDKDF (reference sequence). CDR3 length equals 20 residues. With 0 bases clipped from V and 5 bases from J, the junction kept 14 bases outside the gene matches. The data belong to a study of T cells after yellow fever vaccination. General study results and limits: Booster samples showed a return of most primary-vaccination clones (around 96% CD4, 80% to 90% CD8).

The specimen was PBMCs, collected on the day of the first yellow fever vaccination. The chain has TRBV15 and TRBJ2-1; TRBD2 matches at 12 bases. This sequence originates from a young man who received the YFV17D yellow fever vaccine. CDR3 bases: TGTGCCACCAGCAGAGATAAGCCGCTAGCGGGGGGGCCCATTAACAATGAGCAGTTCTTC. The encoded protein is CATSRDKPLAGGPINNEQFF.